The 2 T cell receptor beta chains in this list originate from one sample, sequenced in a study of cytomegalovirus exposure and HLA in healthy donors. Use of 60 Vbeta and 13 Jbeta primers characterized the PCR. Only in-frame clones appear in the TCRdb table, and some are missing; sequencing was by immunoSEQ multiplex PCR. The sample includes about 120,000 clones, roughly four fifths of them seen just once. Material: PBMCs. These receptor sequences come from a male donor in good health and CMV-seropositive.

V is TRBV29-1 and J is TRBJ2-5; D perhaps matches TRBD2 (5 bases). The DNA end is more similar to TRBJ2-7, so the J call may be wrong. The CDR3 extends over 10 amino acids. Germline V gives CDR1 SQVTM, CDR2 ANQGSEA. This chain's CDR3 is CSAEGNEQYF. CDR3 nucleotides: TGCAGCGCTGAGGGCAACGAGCAGTACTTC.

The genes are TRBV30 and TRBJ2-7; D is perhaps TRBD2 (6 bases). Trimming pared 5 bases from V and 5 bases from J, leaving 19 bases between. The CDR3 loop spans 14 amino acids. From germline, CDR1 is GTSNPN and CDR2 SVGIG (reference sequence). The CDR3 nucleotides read TGTGCCTGGGATCTAACGGGAGCGACCCACGAGCAGTACTTC. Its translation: CAWDLTGATHEQYF.